This TCR beta chain was obtained from a study of PD-L1 blockade in urothelial cancer. Overall study: Peripheral blood specimens exhibited a median yield of around 130,000 T cells.

Every PCR got spiked synthetic TCR analog templates. The repertoire was sequenced with immunoSEQ multiplex PCR; TCRdb's copy has only in-frame clones and lacks some. The data hold more than 95,000 clones, with 85% to 90% observed a single time. The CDR3 extends over 15 amino acids. Germline CDR1 and CDR2: LNHDA and SQIVND (reference sequence). After removal of 6 bases from V and 7 bases from J, the junction contained 12 bases not matched to a gene. Time point meaning: peripheral blood 6 weeks after treatment start. Locally advanced or metastatic urothelial carcinoma was present in patients. This TCR came from a man in his sixties with urothelial cancer. The sequences come from PBMCs, collected around atezolizumab (anti-PD-L1) treatment. The gene calls are TRBV19 and TRBJ2-5, with TRBD1 identical over 9 bases. The CDR3 sequence is CASRARTGASGTQYF. The CDR3 DNA reads as TGTGCCAGTAGGGCCCGGACAGGGGCCTCAGGGACCCAGTACTTC.